A single sample is the source of the 22 T cell receptor beta chains below, sequenced in a study of immune heterogeneity within non-small cell lung tumors. For each sample, template was 600 ng of bulk tumor genomic DNA. Taken during surgery, several biopsies per primary tumor were spaced as far apart as possible within the tumor mass. Those enrolled were patients newly diagnosed with untreated non-small cell lung cancer and undergoing curative surgery. For the TCR beta CDR3, multiplex PCR with 32 V and 13 J primers performed the amplification. Each CDR3 protein gets one entry after TCRdb re-called the multiplex PCR reads with MiXCR. The profile covers 4,000 to 5,000 distinct CDR3 sequences, with 25% to 40% appearing a single time and 20% to 25% taken by the ten largest. The specimen was lung tumor tissue. Receptors were obtained from a woman in her forties or fifties with non-small cell lung cancer.

Note on this clonotype: A single base separates this from a much larger clone, so it may be a read error. Here the CDR3 omits its conserved ending phenylalanine or tryptophan, so a read error is the likely source. The DNA is left out, because the CDR3 cannot be placed on it with certainty; the CDR3 is given as TCRdb lists it. J is TRBJ2-7 and V is TRBV20-1; the listed D gene, TRBD2, was not tested against the DNA. The germline gives CDR1 DFQATT, CDR2 SNEGSKA (reference sequence). The CDR3 region is 11 residues in length, termini included. The CDR3 protein is CSARFGDSSPL.

The CDR3 loop reads CSAWTGTAFF. The CDR3 coding sequence is TGCAGCGCGTGGACAGGGACAGCTTTCTTT. This chain uses TRBV29-1 with TRBJ1-1; 8 positions match TRBD1. J gave up 10 bases and V 7 bases, and 5 bases lay outside the gene matches. The germline V gene has CDR1 SQVTM and CDR2 ANQGSEA. The CDR3 length is 10 residues.

By frequency in the sample, this clonotype is medium-sized. The gene calls are TRBV5-1 and TRBJ1-6, with a possible D match to TRBD1 (5 bases). The CDR3 is 16 residues long. V shed 4 bases and J shed 7 bases, with 18 bases lying between them. Germline CDR1 is SGHRS and CDR2 is YFSETQ. The CDR3 here is CASSRQGRRENSPLHF. In DNA, the CDR3 is TGCGCCAGCAGCCGTCAGGGTAGAAGGGAAAATTCACCCCTCCACTTT.

As to this clonotype: A much larger clonotype is one base distant, so this may be a read error. The chain is built from TRBV6-5 and TRBJ1-1; no reliable D call. Deletions cut 2 bases from V and 3 bases from J, with 10 bases between. CDR3 length: 14 amino acids. Looked up from germline, CDR1 is MNHEY and CDR2 is SVGAGI. Here the CDR3 DNA reads TGTGCCAGCAGTTACCCATGGAAGGACACTGAAGCTTTCTTT. Translating it yields CASSYPWKDTEAFF.

This clonotype was picked up a small number of times. This chain joins TRBV6-1 and TRBJ1-4; D is undetermined. Trimming took off 7 bases at V and 4 bases at J, with 16 bases between the two ends. The CDR3 length is 15 residues. Germline V gene data show CDR1 as MNHNS and CDR2 as SASEGT. CDR3 sequence reads: CASNNPGRLNEKLFF. CDR3 nucleotide sequence: TGTGCCAGCAATAATCCGGGAAGACTTAATGAAAAACTGTTTTTT.

Relative to its sample, this clonotype is medium-sized. The gene calls are TRBV5-4 and TRBJ2-7; 10 bases match TRBD1. The CDR3 has 14 amino acids. The germline V gene has CDR1 SGHNT and CDR2 YYREEE (reference sequence). V shed 6 bases, J shed 2 bases, and the junction held 5 bases outside the gene matches. This CDR3 reads CASNPGQGTYEQYF. The CDR3 DNA reads TGTGCCAGCAACCCGGGACAGGGGACCTACGAGCAGTACTTC.

The chain links TRBV20-1 to TRBJ1-2; the D is unclear. Germline assignment: CDR1 DFQATT and CDR2 SNEGSKA (reference sequence). CDR3 length equals 13 residues. The V end lost 3 bases, the J end lost 1 base, and 9 bases lay between the germline ends. For the CDR3, the DNA is TGCAGTGCTAGGCTCGTCCGTAACTATGGCTACACCTTC. The encoded protein is CSARLVRNYGYTF.

In this sample, this clonotype turned up a few times. A much larger clonotype is one base distant, so this may be a read error. This chain connects TRBV30 to TRBJ1-6; possible D gene TRBD1, 5 bases. From germline, CDR1 is GTSNPN and CDR2 SVGIG (reference sequence). The CDR3 contains 13 residues. Here the CDR3 DNA reads TGTGCCTTGAGTGGGACGGCAAATTCACCCCTCCACTTT. Translating gives CALSGTANSPLHF.

By sample fraction, this clonotype is large (0.1 to 1%). The chain uses TRBV20-1 and TRBJ1-1; D perhaps matches TRBD1 (6 bases). The V gene's germline CDR1 is DFQATT and CDR2 SNEGSKA (reference sequence). CDR3 length: 15 amino acids. V was clipped by 0 bases and J by 4 bases, with 15 bases between them. The CDR3 bases are TGCAGTGCTAGAGATCTTGGGCAGGGGAGCACTGAAGCTTTCTTT. Translation gives CSARDLGQGSTEAFF.

Within the sample, this clonotype is medium-sized (0.01 to 0.1%). The chain uses TRBV7-3 and TRBJ2-1; the match to TRBD1 covers 8 bases. The germline V gene has CDR1 SGHTA and CDR2 FQGTGA. This CDR3 has 15 amino acids. Losses at the gene ends were 5 bases for V and 2 bases for J; bases not matched to a gene: 5. CDR3 loop: CASSPTGDAYNEQFF. The CDR3 DNA reads TGTGCCAGCAGCCCGACAGGGGACGCCTACAATGAGCAGTTCTTC.

By sample fraction, this clonotype is large (0.1 to 1%). This sequence joins TRBV6-2 or TRBV6-3 and TRBJ2-1; the match to TRBD2 covers 7 bases. The germline V gene has CDR1 MNHEY and CDR2 SVGEGT. Losses at the gene ends were 5 bases for V and 3 bases for J; bases not matched to a gene: 7. The CDR3 contains 15 residues. The CDR3 spells CASSQPAGNYNEQFF. CDR3 coding DNA: TGTGCCAGCAGTCAACCAGCGGGGAACTACAATGAGCAGTTCTTC.

The chain carries TRBV19 and TRBJ1-2, with unresolved D. V was shortened by 6 bases and J by 6 bases, with 17 bases between the two germline ends. This CDR3 is 14 amino acids long. CDR1 and CDR2 (germline): LNHDA, SQIVND (reference sequence). The CDR3 protein is CASRSQTTLDGYTF. DNA for the CDR3: TGTGCCAGTAGATCGCAAACTACCCTAGATGGCTACACCTTC.

The gene calls are TRBV5-1 and TRBJ2-2, with TRBD1 matching 9 bases. The germline gives CDR1 SGHRS, CDR2 YFSETQ. V was clipped by 4 bases and J by 3 bases; unmatched bases: 7. CDR3 length: 16 amino acids. The CDR3 DNA sequence: TGCGCCAGCAGCAGCCGGACAGGGGACGACACCGGGGAGCTGTTTTTT. It translates to CASSSRTGDDTGELFF.

This clonotype was observed a handful of times. A junction end diverges from the germline sequence, so it may reflect a read error. V is TRBV7-7 and J is TRBJ2-1; D might be TRBD1 or TRBD2, each matching 5 bases. Germline CDR1 SSHAT, CDR2 FNYEAQ (reference sequence). CDR3 length: 13 amino acids. The CDR3 protein is CASSSPGTNEQFF. CDR3 DNA sequence: TGTGCTAGCAGCTCCCCGGGGACCAATGAGCAGTTCTTC.

This clonotype counts as medium-sized. The gene calls are TRBV19 and TRBJ1-2; D perhaps matches TRBD1 (5 bases). The germline gives CDR1 LNHDA, CDR2 SQIVND (reference sequence). The V gene lost 6 bases and the J gene lost 8 bases, with 22 bases spanning the gap. CDR3 size: 15 residues. CDR3 DNA sequence: TGTGCCAGTAGCCTTCTTTGGGGGAGCGGAGAAGGCTACACCTTC. Its protein is CASSLLWGSGEGYTF.

As regards this clonotype: A much bigger clone sits one base away, suggesting this may be a read error. This chain uses TRBV28 with TRBJ1-6; a weak D match, TRBD1 (5 bases). The CDR3 covers 12 residues. The V end lost 6 bases, the J end lost 7 bases, and 7 bases lay between the germline ends. Germline CDR1 reads MDHEN; CDR2 reads SYDVKM. CDR3 sequence reads: CASSNRNSPLHF. The DNA for the CDR3 is TGTGCCAGCAGCAACAGGAATTCACCCCTCCACTTT.

This clonotype was observed a handful of times. This chain uses TRBV30 with TRBJ2-1; 10 nucleotides line up with TRBD2. The CDR3 is 17 amino acids. V lost 7 bases, J lost 0 bases, and 12 bases stayed unmatched. Germline V gives CDR1 GTSNPN, CDR2 SVGIG (reference sequence). The CDR3 nucleotides read TGTGCCTCCCGGCGGGCTAGCGGGGGCATCTCCTACAATGAGCAGTTCTTC. The encoded protein is CASRRASGGISYNEQFF. Full variable domain (remainder filled in from reference TRBV30 and TRBJ2-1): SQTIHQWPATLVQPVGSPLSLECTVEGTSNPNLYWYRQAAGRGLQLLFYSVGIGQISSEVPQNLSASRPQDRQFILSSKKLLLSDSGFYLCASRRASGGISYNEQFFGPGTRLTVL.

Within the sample, this clonotype is medium-sized. The genes are TRBV11-2 and TRBJ2-1; 7 nucleotides align to TRBD2. The V segment lost 3 bases and the J segment 9 bases; nucleotides outside the gene matches: 5. Germline V lookup: CDR1 SGHAT, CDR2 FQNNGV. This CDR3 spans 13 amino acids. CDR3 loop: CASSLREWGEQFF. CDR3 nucleotide sequence: TGTGCCAGCAGCTTGCGGGAGTGGGGTGAGCAGTTCTTC. Drawing the rest from reference TRBV11-2 and TRBJ2-1, the complete variable domain is EAGVAQSPRYKIIEKRQSVAFWCNPISGHATLYWYQQILGQGPKLLIQFQNNGVVDDSQLPKDRFSAERLKGVDSTLKIQPAKLEDSAVYLCASSLREWGEQFFGPGTRLTVL.

Notes on this clonotype: A much larger clone lies a single base off, so this may be a read error. The J gene is TRBJ1-5, the V gene TRBV9, with D perhaps TRBD1 (6 bases). Germline assignment: CDR1 SGDLS and CDR2 YYNGEE. This CDR3 has 14 amino acids. The CDR3 nucleotides read TGTGCCACCAGCGTAGAGGGGGGAGATCAGCCCCAGCATTTT. It encodes CATSVEGGDQPQHF. The variable domain in full, completed from reference TRBV9 and TRBJ1-5, reads DSGVTQTPKHLITATGQRVTLRCSPRSGDLSVYWYQQSLDQGLQFLIQYYNGEERAKGNILERFSAQQFPDLHSELNLSSLELGDSALYFCATSVEGGDQPQHFGDGTRLSIL.

V is TRBV30 and J is TRBJ1-1; a weak D match, TRBD1 (6 bases). The CDR3 loop spans 14 amino acids. V lost 4 bases to trimming and J lost 6 bases, with 18 bases between them. From germline, CDR1 is GTSNPN and CDR2 SVGIG (reference sequence). The CDR3 sequence is CAWMDLGGGAEAFF. CDR3 in DNA: TGTGCCTGGATGGATTTAGGGGGGGGAGCTGAAGCTTTCTTT.

This clonotype is medium-sized by share. This chain links TRBV5-1 with TRBJ2-3, with 8 bases identical to TRBD1. The J segment lost 2 bases and the V segment lost 4 bases, leaving 6 bases of the junction unmatched. The germline gives CDR1 SGHRS, CDR2 YFSETQ. The CDR3 covers 15 residues. CDR3 nucleotides: TGCGCCAGCAGCGGGGGGACAGGTCACACAGATACGCAGTATTTT. It translates to CASSGGTGHTDTQYF.

This clonotype came up a few times. V is TRBV11-3 and J is TRBJ2-3; weak D call: TRBD1 (5 bases). The CDR3 is made up of 15 amino acids. V lost 1 base and J lost 0, with 8 bases in between. Germline assignment: CDR1 SGHNT and CDR2 YENEEA. CDR3 protein: CASSLADSSTDTQYF. The CDR3 region has the DNA TGTGCCAGCAGCTTAGCCGACAGCAGCACAGATACGCAGTATTTT.